A selection of T cell receptor beta chains follows, all from one sample in a study of CD8+CD57+ T cells in acquired aplastic anemia. TCRdb processed the reads anew with MiXCR; each CDR3 protein has one entry. Of under 250,000 distinct CDR3 sequences listed, around half are singletons. The sequencing input was sorted CD4+, CD8+, or CD8+CD57+ T cells (not recorded which) from PBMCs. The receptors were sampled from a human donor with aplastic anemia. Both conserved end residues are part of each CDR3.

14,TRBV5-1,CASAAGEENTEAFF
13,TRBV27,CASSLSGANVLTF
14,TRBV12-3/TRBV12-4,CASSLRGFTDTQYF
15,TRBV20-1,CSAEAPGTGLYEQYF
11,TRBV6-4,CASREGTEAFF
13,TRBV7-9,CASSHAGTGDAFF
13,TRBV9,CASSVAEGTEAFF
13,TRBV7-6,CASSLASGTEAFF
15,TRBV27,CASRTGGSYNSPLHF
13,TRBV27,CASSRTVSDGYTF
18,TRBV7-9,CASSLVGRGGLFGQPQHF
13,TRBV7-3,CASSLKANSPLHF
14,TRBV5-1,CASSLVPGDQPQHF
16,TRBV6-1,CASSETGGGSQETQYF
20,TRBV7-9,CASSLVLGTGSGYSNQPQHF
15,TRBV19,CASSTQTRAHYGYTF
15,TRBV18,CASSPQDSHQETQYF
15,TRBV14,CASSQDQGWQETQYF
15,TRBV2,CASNPQTGYNSPLHF
19,TRBV27,CASSSKTGLAGSSTDTQYF
15,TRBV7-2,CASSPGFWAAHEQYF
13,TRBV9,CASSEGPTYEQYF